Shown below are 31 T cell receptor beta chains from a single sample sequenced in a study of T cells in Graves' hyperthyroidism and ophthalmopathy. Researchers amplified the TCR beta CDR3 regions from RNA transcripts. RT-PCR in the first round (using the HTBI primer set) targeted the TCR CDR3. From the multiplex PCR reads, TCRdb called clonotypes with MiXCR, one entry per CDR3 protein. There are roughly 740,000 distinct CDR3 sequences in the sample; approximately 16% occur only once, and under 10% lies in the top ten. The sample was blood. The receptor set was obtained from a man aged 18 to 30 with Graves' hyperthyroidism.

In this sample, this clonotype turned up many times. The chain recombines TRBV3-1 with TRBJ1-1; 9 bases are shared with TRBD1. Per germline, CDR1 LGHDT and CDR2 YNNKEL (reference sequence). This CDR3 comprises 15 residues. V was clipped by 3 bases and J by 3 bases; unmatched bases: 5. The CDR3 loop reads CASSHPGQGDTEAFF. CDR3 in DNA: TGTGCCAGCAGCCACCCGGGACAGGGAGACACTGAAGCTTTCTTT.

There are a few counts of this clonotype. The J gene is TRBJ1-1, the V gene TRBV19; possible D gene TRBD1, 6 bases. V was trimmed by 2 bases and J by 7 bases, leaving 8 bases between them. The CDR3 extends over 12 amino acids. Germline lookup yields CDR1 LNHDA and CDR2 SQIVND (reference sequence). DNA for the CDR3: TGTGCCAGTAGTATAACAGGGAGTGAAGCTTTCTTT. Translated: CASSITGSEAFF.

This clonotype was found many times. This sequence joins TRBV6-2 or TRBV6-3 and TRBJ2-1; 11 bases agree with TRBD2. Germline CDR1 and CDR2: MNHEY and SVGEGT. V lost 5 bases and J lost 7; bases outside the gene matches: 7. This CDR3 comprises 15 residues. The CDR3 nucleotides are TGTGCCAGCAGTCAGCTAGCGGGAGGCAGGAATGAGCAGTTCTTC. This translates into CASSQLAGGRNEQFF.

This clonotype was picked up a small number of times. V and J are TRBV28 and TRBJ2-7; D is possibly TRBD2 (5 bases). V was cut by 6 bases and J by 3 bases, with 12 bases left in between. Germline CDR1 and CDR2: MDHEN and SYDVKM. This CDR3 contains 13 residues. Here the CDR3 DNA reads TGTGCCAGCAGGCTTCCCGCGGGCTACGAGCAGTACTTC. It is translated as CASRLPAGYEQYF.

The rearrangement uses TRBV27 and TRBJ2-7; D call uncertain. The CDR3 spans 12 residues. Germline V gives CDR1 MNHEY, CDR2 SMNVEV (reference sequence). The V and J ends lost 2 bases and 6 bases respectively, with 8 bases between them. CDR3 protein: CASSLILAEQYF. DNA for the CDR3: TGTGCCAGCAGTTTAATTCTGGCCGAGCAGTACTTC.

This clonotype was seen at least ten times. The V gene is TRBV5-6, the J gene TRBJ2-7; tentatively, D is TRBD1 (5 bases). This CDR3 is 13 amino acids long. Germline CDR1 and CDR2: SGHDT and YYEEEE. V was trimmed by 5 bases and J by 6 bases, leaving 15 bases between them. DNA for the CDR3: TGTGCCAGCAGTACAGCAGGGAACCGCGAGCAGTACTTC. This codes for CASSTAGNREQYF.

This clonotype was recorded many times. The chain employs TRBV27 and TRBJ1-5, with a possible D match to TRBD1 (5 bases). The germline V gene encodes CDR1 MNHEY and CDR2 SMNVEV (reference sequence). V was trimmed by 3 bases and J by 5 bases, leaving 14 bases between them. This CDR3 is built from 15 residues. CDR3 loop: CASSFRSRGYQPQHF. The DNA for the CDR3 is TGTGCCAGCAGTTTCAGGTCACGGGGGTATCAGCCCCAGCATTTT.

The genes are TRBV5-1 and TRBJ1-1; D not certain. Between the trimmed V and J ends, which lost 1 base and 1 base, there was a span of 8 bases. CDR1 and CDR2 from the germline V gene are SGHRS and YFSETQ. The CDR3 totals 14 residues. In DNA form, the CDR3 reads TGCGCCAGCAGCTTGAAGGGCCGGAACACTGAAGCTTTCTTT. The encoded protein is CASSLKGRNTEAFF.

In its sample, this clonotype was seen a few times. The chain joins TRBV6-6 to TRBJ1-2, with D perhaps matching TRBD1 (5 bases). Germline CDR1 and CDR2: MNHNY and SVGAGI (reference sequence). V dropped 3 bases and J dropped 7 bases, with 15 bases sitting between them. The CDR3 has 14 amino acids. CDR3 nucleotide sequence: TGTGCCAGCAGTTATTTGACCAGGGAAGGTGGCTACACCTTC. The encoded protein is CASSYLTREGGYTF.

This clonotype has a handful of counts. This sequence joins TRBV19 and TRBJ1-5; TRBD1 matches 7 bases. V gave up 10 bases and J gave up 5 bases; unmatched junction bases: 11. Germline V gene lookup returns CDR1 LNHDA and CDR2 SQIVND (reference sequence). This CDR3 region has 14 residues. CDR3 residues: CATATGRLDQPQHF. The CDR3 DNA reads as TGTGCCACAGCGACAGGGAGGTTGGATCAGCCCCAGCATTTT.

This clonotype came up many times. The chain joins TRBV7-6 to TRBJ2-5; 8 bases map to TRBD2. Losses at the gene ends were 2 bases for V and 3 bases for J; bases not matched to a gene: 5. Per the germline V gene, CDR1 is SGHVS and CDR2 is FNYEAQ. The CDR3 is made up of 15 amino acids. The CDR3 spells CASSLMGTSKETQYF. CDR3 DNA sequence: TGTGCCAGCAGCTTAATGGGGACTAGTAAAGAGACCCAGTACTTC. Complete variable domain (other parts from reference TRBV7-6 and TRBJ2-5): GAGVSQSPRYKVTKRGQDVALRCDPISGHVSLYWYRQALGQGPEFLTYFNYEAQQDKSGLPNDRFSAERPEGSISTLTIQRTEQRDSAMYRCASSLMGTSKETQYFGPGTRLLVL.

This clonotype was observed a few times. This rearrangement joins TRBV6-1 to TRBJ2-3; 8 bases are a match to TRBD2. Germline CDR1 reads MNHNS; CDR2 reads SASEGT. CDR3 size: 17 residues. Losses at the gene ends were 5 bases for V and 1 base for J; bases not matched to a gene: 11. The CDR3 DNA follows: TGTGCCAGCAGTCCCCTCCCCGGGAGGGCCCGCACAGATACGCAGTATTTT. Its translation is CASSPLPGRARTDTQYF.

In its sample, this clonotype was seen a few times. V gene TRBV20-1 combines with J gene TRBJ1-4, with 8 bases identical to TRBD1. In germline, CDR1 is DFQATT, CDR2 SNEGSKA (reference sequence). The V segment lost 1 base and the J segment 4 bases; nucleotides outside the gene matches: 5. The CDR3 is 15 amino acids. In nucleotides, the CDR3 is TGCAGTGCTAGAGCCTGGACAGGGAGTAATGAAAAACTGTTTTTT. This sequence encodes CSARAWTGSNEKLFF.

V is TRBV28 and J is TRBJ2-1; D is unresolved. Looked up from germline, CDR1 is MDHEN and CDR2 is SYDVKM. This CDR3 comprises 13 residues. Trimming cost V 6 bases and J 9 bases, with 15 bases left between them. CDR3 residues: CASRHLVGAEQFF. In DNA form, the CDR3 reads TGTGCCAGCAGACATCTAGTCGGTGCTGAGCAGTTCTTC.

This clonotype came up many times. The chain employs TRBV12-3 or TRBV12-4 and TRBJ2-7; a weak D match, TRBD1 (6 bases). V shed 2 bases and J shed 5 bases, with 16 bases lying between them. The CDR3 totals 15 residues. CDR3 in amino acids: CASSLYLGARNEQYF. The CDR3 region has the DNA TGTGCCAGCAGTTTATACCTGGGGGCCCGTAACGAGCAGTACTTC.

The sample holds many counts of this clonotype. The chain carries TRBV18 and TRBJ1-6, with no clear D. Germline V gene sequence: CDR1 KGHSH, CDR2 LQKENI. The CDR3 has 13 amino acids. The V end was cut by 2 bases, the J end by 2 bases, with 1 base between. The CDR3 here is CASSPAYNSPLHF. The CDR3 DNA reads TGTGCCAGCTCACCAGCCTATAATTCACCCCTCCACTTT.

This clonotype occurred many times. The chain joins TRBV6-1 to TRBJ2-1; perhaps D is TRBD1 or TRBD2 (5 bases each). V was clipped by 1 base and J by 4 bases, with 14 bases between them. Germline CDR1 MNHNS, CDR2 SASEGT. The CDR3 totals 16 residues. CDR3 coding DNA: TGTGCCAGCAGTGAAGGCCGGGGACGACTATACAATGAGCAGTTCTTC. Translation gives CASSEGRGRLYNEQFF.

Many counts were recorded for this clonotype. The chain joins TRBV12-3 or TRBV12-4 to TRBJ1-1; D unclear. The ends were cut back, 6 bases at V and 0 bases at J, with 17 bases in the middle. The CDR3 is made up of 16 amino acids. CDR3 protein: CASSPTDFFLNTEAFF. CDR3 DNA: TGTGCCAGCAGCCCTACCGACTTTTTTTTGAACACTGAAGCTTTCTTT.

The table lists this clonotype with many counts. V is TRBV20-1 and J is TRBJ2-1, with D tentatively TRBD2 (5 bases). Germline V lookup: CDR1 DFQATT, CDR2 SNEGSKA (reference sequence). The CDR3 has 15 residues. V dropped 0 bases and J dropped 0 bases, with 9 bases sitting between them. For the CDR3, the DNA is TGCAGTGCTAGAGAAGAGGGATACTCCTACAATGAGCAGTTCTTC. It yields the protein CSAREEGYSYNEQFF.

The chain carries TRBV5-1 and TRBJ2-3, with D unresolved. The V end was cut by 2 bases, the J end by 2 bases, with 15 bases between. This CDR3 is 16 amino acids long. Germline-derived CDR1 and CDR2 are SGHRS and YFSETQ. CDR3: CASSFSPTDLTDTQYF. The CDR3 bases are TGCGCCAGCAGCTTCTCTCCGACGGACCTCACAGATACGCAGTATTTT. The full variable domain, with the rest looked up from reference TRBV5-1 and TRBJ2-3, is KAGVTQTPRYLIKTRGQQVTLSCSPISGHRSVSWYQQTPGQGLQFLFEYFSETQRNKGNFPGRFSGRQFSNSRSEMNVSTLELGDSALYLCASSFSPTDLTDTQYFGPGTRLTVL.

This clonotype has just a few counts. This may arise from a read error, as a much more abundant clone is one base away. The final CDR3 position lacks the conserved phenylalanine or tryptophan, pointing to a likely read error. The J gene is TRBJ2-2, the V gene TRBV12-3 or TRBV12-4; D is ambiguous. The ends were cut back, 4 bases at V and 6 bases at J, with 6 bases in the middle. The CDR3 consists of 12 residues. This chain's CDR3 is CASSSPAGELFL. Here the CDR3 DNA reads TGTGCCAGCAGTTCTCCCGCCGGGGAGCTGTTTCTT.

The chain has TRBV19 and TRBJ2-7, with a weak D call TRBD2 (6 bases). Germline assignment: CDR1 LNHDA and CDR2 SQIVND (reference sequence). This CDR3 has 14 residues. Trimming left V 5 bases short and J 2 bases short, with 13 bases between. The CDR3 sequence is CASSPSRGTYEQYF. The DNA for the CDR3 is TGTGCCAGTAGTCCGAGCCGGGGGACCTACGAGCAGTACTTC.

In its sample, this clonotype was seen many times. The chain uses TRBV3-1 and TRBJ2-1; 13 bases map to TRBD2. The germline CDR1 and CDR2 sequences are LGHDT and YNNKEL (reference sequence). V dropped 0 bases and J dropped 8; count of bases not matched to a gene: 7. CDR3 length: 17 amino acids. Here the CDR3 reads CASSQELGLAGDDEQFF. The CDR3 nucleotides are TGTGCCAGCAGCCAAGAACTCGGACTAGCGGGAGATGATGAGCAGTTCTTC.

This clonotype was detected only a few times. The gene calls are TRBV10-3 and TRBJ1-5, with no clear D. V was cut by 1 base and J by 6 bases, with 7 bases left in between. The CDR3 covers 13 residues. Looked up from germline, CDR1 is ENHRY and CDR2 is SYGVKD. CDR3 in DNA: TGTGCCATCAGTGAGTACGGGCGTCAGCCCCAGCATTTT. It yields the protein CAISEYGRQPQHF.

The rearrangement uses TRBV15 and TRBJ1-3; TRBD1 is a possible D gene (6 bases). V lost 3 bases, J lost 3 bases, and 12 bases lay in between. Germline V gives CDR1 LNHNV, CDR2 YYDKDF (reference sequence). This CDR3 is 15 amino acids long. In nucleotides, the CDR3 is TGTGCCACCAGCAGTGCCCGGGACATTGGAAACACCATATATTTT. Amino acid sequence: CATSSARDIGNTIYF.

This clonotype was seen a handful of times. The chain joins TRBV2 to TRBJ1-5; TRBD1 is a possible D gene (5 bases). Trimming pared 9 bases from V and 0 bases from J, leaving 9 bases between. The germline gives CDR1 SNHLY, CDR2 FYNNEI. The CDR3 is made up of 13 amino acids. CDR3 nucleotides: TGTGCCAGAGGGACGGATAGCAATCAGCCCCAGCATTTT. This gives the protein CARGTDSNQPQHF.

This CDR3 reads CASSPVGGGANEKLFF. The CDR3 DNA follows: TGTGCCAGCAGCCCCGTCGGGGGGGGGGCTAATGAAAAACTGTTTTTT. The gene calls are TRBV7-3 and TRBJ1-4; perhaps TRBD1 as D (5 bases). The germline V gene has CDR1 SGHTA and CDR2 FQGTGA. The CDR3 extends over 16 amino acids. V was trimmed by 5 bases and J by 3 bases, leaving 16 bases between them.

This clonotype was observed at least ten times. CDR3 amino acids: CASSSRANSPDTQYF. CDR3 sequence (DNA): TGTGCCAGCAGCTCTAGGGCGAATAGCCCAGATACGCAGTATTTT. V and J are TRBV7-9 and TRBJ2-3; D is unclear. The CDR3 length is 15 residues. V was clipped by 4 bases and J by 4 bases, with 15 bases between them. Germline V lookup: CDR1 SEHNR, CDR2 FQNEAQ (reference sequence).

This clonotype has ten or more counts. This sequence joins TRBV12-3 or TRBV12-4 and TRBJ2-5; 15 bases agree with TRBD2. V trimming: 4 bases; J trimming: 5 bases; junction bases outside the gene matches: 8. CDR3 length: 17 amino acids. CDR3 amino acids: CASSSRTSGRAPETQYF. DNA of the CDR3: TGTGCCAGCAGTTCCCGGACTAGCGGGAGGGCCCCGGAGACCCAGTACTTC.

This sequence joins TRBV20-1 and TRBJ1-1; a weak D match, TRBD1 (6 bases). The germline V gene has CDR1 DFQATT and CDR2 SNEGSKA (reference sequence). The V end was cut by 3 bases, the J end by 1 base, with 12 bases between. The CDR3 loop spans 14 amino acids. In DNA form, the CDR3 reads TGCAGTGCTAGTTCAACAGGGAGGAACACTGAAGCTTTCTTT. As protein: CSASSTGRNTEAFF.

This clonotype was found a few times. J is TRBJ1-2 and V is TRBV6-2 or TRBV6-3, with unresolved D. V was shortened by 9 bases and J by 8 bases, with 19 bases between the two germline ends. The germline V gene has CDR1 MNHEY and CDR2 SVGEGT. The CDR3 runs to 13 residues. The CDR3 DNA reads TGTGCCAGTCAAACCCGGGGTACGGACGGCTACACCTTC. It encodes CASQTRGTDGYTF.